This TCR beta chain was profiled in a study of cytotoxic CD8 clonotypes in ibrutinib-treated CLL (dated by TCRdb to about 2021). As for the study more broadly: The cohort had about a dozen relapsed/refractory and roughly 15 treatment-naive patients; about 17 were IGHV unmutated. Partial responses were observed in about 25 patients and complete responses in 2; after a median follow-up of 68 months, remission was maintained in 15 or so patients and progression was observed in approximately 12. Of the 90 or so participants in the trial, approximately 25 had longitudinal samples available. Response samples were obtained after a median of around 11 months of treatment, with a range of roughly 6 to 40 months. Cryopreserved peripheral blood mononuclear cells were obtained prior to treatment, at the time of response, and at either disease progression or sustained remission. Every remission and progressive disease sample was obtained while ibrutinib was still being received by the patients. On average, each sample yielded around 250,000 productive templates and tens of thousands of productive rearrangements.

Sample time point, as interpreted from the label and publication: approximately 25 months on ibrutinib. Approximately 2 micrograms of genomic DNA were extracted from cryopreserved PBMCs for TCR beta library preparation. Longitudinal blood samples from CLL patients on ibrutinib monotherapy were analyzed using high-throughput TCR beta sequencing. Patients were enrolled in a phase 2 open-label single-center ibrutinib monotherapy trial. In the case of this clone: Its antigen has not been determined. Base qualities are not recorded, but no much larger clone differs from it by a single base.

The full study reports these points: An increase in clonality was observed at ibrutinib response, with clonality remaining stable during sustained remission and falling back toward baseline at progression. Public clonotypes were rare and either shrank or stayed stable during treatment, and the rise in clonality at ibrutinib response reflected expansion of private clonotypes. Sampling times were not matched between patients in sustained remission and patients whose disease was progressing, and lymph node repertoires were not examined. Baseline clonality was found to be higher than that of age-matched healthy donors and was strongly correlated with circulating CD8+ T-cell counts.

The CDR3 runs 12 amino acids, cysteine and phenylalanine included. The retained sequence is limited to the CDR3, 36 bases, with the frame set at the first base. V gives up 0 bases and J gives up 4 bases, and the segment between their germline ends measures 3 bases. The germline V gene yields SGHDN for CDR1 and FVKESK for CDR2. On a MiSeq, deep resolution sequencing aimed for a depth between 1 in 1 million and 1 in 200,000 T cells, with each clonotype covered around 9.2x on average. The immunoSEQ hsTCRB Kit was used to generate the TCR beta libraries. On the study's bioinformatics: ImmunoSEQ Data Assistant and ImmunoSEQ Analyzer were used for data analysis, and V, D and J genes were assigned according to IMGT definitions. Clonality, which ranges from 0 to 1, was calculated as one minus the normalized Shannon entropy of productive rearrangement frequencies. Only overrepresented clonotypes making up at least 0.05% of each patient's repertoire were included in the public clonotype analysis. Repertoires from approximately 13 age-matched healthy donors in immuneACCESS were used as clonality controls. Held by TCRdb, this immuneACCESS table contains in-frame sequences only and omits some clones. Under half of the omission traces to an unresolved V gene where checked; the cause of the rest is unknown. V and J calls and clone size are given by that table; D and trimming were obtained from the DNA. Counted in this sample were under 150,000 clones; around 80% of them appeared once. The ten largest clones add up to 3.3% of the sample.

Material: PBMCs, obtained after 24 months of ibrutinib treatment. Here the chain combines TRBV14 and TRBJ2-5; no confident D gene assignment can be made. This sequence was found in a human donor with chronic lymphocytic leukemia. At the DNA level, the sequence is TGTGCCAGCAGCCAAGAAAGAGAGACCCAGTACTTC. Translated, it reads CASSQERETQYF.